One sample yielded the 31 T cell receptor beta chains listed below, sequenced in a study of blood T cell repertoires in COVID-19. Measured with immunoSEQ multiplex PCR; TCRdb has only the in-frame clones, and not every one. The data contain 220,000 or so clones, 75% to 90% of them singletons. Material for sequencing was PBMCs or T cells enriched from blood (not recorded which). The receptors derive from a man between 50 and 59 years old who had been exposed to COVID-19.

The rearrangement uses TRBV6-5 and TRBJ1-1, with D perhaps TRBD1 (5 bases). The germline CDR1 and CDR2 sequences are MNHEY and SVGAGI. There are 14 residues in the CDR3. V was pared by 5 bases and J by 1 base, with 11 bases between. The CDR3 region has the DNA TGTGCCAGCAGTCTAGGGGTAGGGAACACTGAAGCTTTCTTT. Its protein is CASSLGVGNTEAFF.

This chain uses TRBV19 with TRBJ1-1; D gene uncertain. CDR1 is LNHDA, CDR2 SQIVND, per germline (reference sequence). The CDR3 contains 12 residues. Trimming pared 6 bases from V and 5 bases from J, leaving 10 bases between. The CDR3 sequence is CASRAFGTEAFF. The CDR3 DNA sequence: TGTGCCAGTAGGGCTTTCGGGACTGAAGCTTTCTTT.

The gene calls are TRBV2 and TRBJ1-6; TRBD1 matches at 12 bases. Germline-derived CDR1 and CDR2 are SNHLY and FYNNEI. The CDR3 sequence is 14 residues long. J lost 10 bases, V lost 7 bases, and 5 bases had no gene match. The CDR3 DNA sequence: TGTGCCAGCAAGCGGGACAGGGGGCTATCACCCCTCCACTTT. Protein product: CASKRDRGLSPLHF.

The chain links TRBV29-1 to TRBJ1-5; TRBD1 aligns across 11 bases. CDR3 length equals 14 residues. V shed 4 bases and J 5 bases; nucleotides not matched to a gene: 4. CDR1 SQVTM and CDR2 ANQGSEA come from the germline V gene. The CDR3 nucleotides read TGCAGCGTTGGGACAGGGGGCGCTTATCAGCCCCAGCATTTT. Amino acids: CSVGTGGAYQPQHF.

This clone occurred many times. The chain's CDR3 is CASKTSKTFMTGGLGNTEAFF. The CDR3 DNA reads as TGCGCCAGCAAAACCTCAAAAACTTTTATGACAGGGGGTTTGGGGAACACTGAAGCTTTCTTT. The chain joins TRBV10-1 to TRBJ1-1, with TRBD1 matching 9 bases. Looked up from germline, CDR1 is WNHNN and CDR2 is SYGVQD (reference sequence). The CDR3 consists of 21 residues. V lost 7 bases, J lost 1 base, and 25 bases stayed unmatched.

V usage is TRBV2 and J usage is TRBJ1-5; D not certain. CDR1 and CDR2 from the germline V gene are SNHLY and FYNNEI. There are 16 residues in the CDR3. V dropped 0 bases and J dropped 4 bases, with 13 bases sitting between them. The CDR3 nucleotides are TGTGCCAGCAGTGAAGCCGAAATGGGCTGGAATCAGCCCCAGCATTTT. It specifies CASSEAEMGWNQPQHF. The full variable domain, with the rest looked up from reference TRBV2 and TRBJ1-5, is EPEVTQTPSHQVTQMGQEVILRCVPISNHLYFYWYRQILGQKVEFLVSFYNNEISEKSEIFDDQFSVERPDGSNFTLKIRSTKLEDSAMYFCASSEAEMGWNQPQHFGDGTRLSIL.

The chain couples TRBV9 to TRBJ2-2; 8 nucleotides agree with TRBD1. The germline gives CDR1 SGDLS, CDR2 YYNGEE. The V gene end was trimmed by 2 bases and the J gene end by 3 bases; junction bases not matched to a gene: 9. There are 17 residues in the CDR3. CDR3 in amino acids: CASSVDRGRADTGELFF. CDR3 sequence (DNA): TGTGCCAGCAGCGTCGACAGGGGTAGGGCCGACACCGGGGAGCTGTTTTTT.

The chain joins TRBV30 to TRBJ1-1, with D maybe TRBD1 (6 bases). Trimming removed 2 bases from V and 5 bases from J, with 12 bases in between. The CDR3 sequence is 13 residues long. Looked up from germline, CDR1 is GTSNPN and CDR2 is SVGIG (reference sequence). CDR3 loop: CAWSRGGRTEAFF. The CDR3, as DNA: TGTGCCTGGAGTCGGGGGGGGCGAACTGAAGCTTTCTTT.

The chain combines TRBV5-1 with TRBJ1-2; possible D gene TRBD1, 5 bases. There are 12 residues in the CDR3. The V and J ends lost 10 bases and 4 bases respectively, with 14 bases between them. Per germline, CDR1 SGHRS and CDR2 YFSETQ. The CDR3 is CAGKNRPYGYTF. CDR3 DNA sequence: TGCGCCGGAAAGAACAGGCCCTATGGCTACACCTTC.

The chain combines TRBV11-2 with TRBJ2-7; D is uncertain. The CDR3 sequence is 12 residues long. Germline V gene sequence: CDR1 SGHAT, CDR2 FQNNGV. V gave up 3 bases and J gave up 4 bases, with 7 bases separating them. CDR3 amino acids: CASSFHSYEQYV. CDR3 sequence (DNA): TGTGCCAGCAGCTTTCATAGTTACGAGCAGTACGTC.

The rearrangement uses TRBV7-8 and TRBJ1-4, with 8 bases fitting TRBD1. Germline V gene sequence: CDR1 SGHVS, CDR2 FQNEAQ. With 5 bases clipped from V and 6 bases from J, the junction kept 5 bases outside the gene matches. The CDR3 is 14 amino acids. The CDR3: CASSRGGQDEKLFF. The CDR3 region has the DNA TGTGCCAGCAGCCGAGGGGGACAGGATGAAAAACTGTTTTTT.

The genes are TRBV5-4 and TRBJ2-7, with 7 nucleotides matching TRBD1. The CDR3 is made up of 13 amino acids. Per the germline V gene, CDR1 is SGHNT and CDR2 is YYREEE (reference sequence). Losses at the gene ends were 4 bases for V and 4 bases for J; bases not matched to a gene: 5. Here the CDR3 reads CASSMGTEYEQYV. CDR3 in DNA: TGTGCCAGCAGCATGGGGACAGAGTACGAGCAGTACGTC.

The chain employs TRBV5-1 and TRBJ2-7; D unresolved. This CDR3 contains 14 residues. CDR1 SGHRS and CDR2 YFSETQ come from the germline V gene. The V and J ends lost 0 bases and 2 bases respectively, with 9 bases between them. Written as DNA, the CDR3 is TGCGCCAGCAGCTTGGGGCAGATAACCTACGAGCAGTACTTC. Its protein product is CASSLGQITYEQYF.

The gene calls are TRBV4-1 and TRBJ2-6; tentative D call: TRBD2 (6 bases). This CDR3 contains 16 residues. Trimming removed 0 bases at V and 2 bases at J, with 8 bases between. The germline CDR1 and CDR2 sequences are MGHRA and YSYEKL. In DNA form, the CDR3 reads TGCGCCAGCAGCCAAGATCCGGGGGCTGGGGCCAACGTCCTGACTTTC. Amino acid sequence: CASSQDPGAGANVLTF.

The chain joins TRBV28 to TRBJ1-4; D is perhaps TRBD1 (6 bases). The V gene lost 1 base and the J gene lost 8 bases, with 11 bases spanning the gap. The CDR3 length is 14 residues. Germline V lookup: CDR1 MDHEN, CDR2 SYDVKM. CDR3 DNA: TGTGCCAGCAGTTTATTGGGGGGGCGGGAAAAACTGTTTTTT. It is translated as CASSLLGGREKLFF. The full variable domain, completed using reference TRBV28 and TRBJ1-4, is DVKVTQSSRYLVKRTGEKVFLECVQDMDHENMFWYRQDPGLGLRLIYFSYDVKMKEKGDIPEGYSVSREKKERFSLILESASTNQTSMYLCASSLLGGREKLFFGSGTQLSVL.

The CDR3 DNA is TGTGCCAGCAGTGAGAGGTGGGGACAGGGGACACCCCTCCACTTT. This gives the protein CASSERWGQGTPLHF. The chain couples TRBV25-1 to TRBJ1-6; 10 bases line up with TRBD1. The trim removed 3 bases at V and 11 bases at J, leaving 7 bases unmatched. The V gene's germline CDR1 is MGHDK and CDR2 SYGVNS. There are 15 residues in the CDR3.

The chain uses TRBV5-4 and TRBJ2-1, with 7 nucleotides matching TRBD2. The CDR3 extends over 16 amino acids. Trimming removed 4 bases from V and 2 bases from J; junction bases left unmatched: 9. Germline loops: CDR1 SGHNT, CDR2 YYREEE (reference sequence). Here the CDR3 reads CASSPDDGTTYNEQFF. The CDR3 region has the DNA TGTGCCAGCAGCCCAGATGACGGGACTACCTACAATGAGCAGTTCTTC.

The genes are TRBV19 and TRBJ1-2, with D unresolved. This CDR3 region has 13 residues. V lost 9 bases, J lost 5 bases, and 16 bases lay in between. Germline-derived CDR1 and CDR2 are LNHDA and SQIVND (reference sequence). The CDR3 loop is CASRPGSGYGYTF. CDR3 nucleotides: TGTGCCAGCCGCCCGGGGAGCGGTTATGGCTACACCTTC.

CDR3 nucleotides: TGTGCCAGCTCACCACTTGGGGCGGGGGCATACAATGAGCAGTTCTTC. As protein: CASSPLGAGAYNEQFF. This rearrangement joins TRBV18 to TRBJ2-1, with TRBD2 as a possible D gene (7 bases). The V and J ends lost 1 base and 4 bases respectively, with 14 bases between them. The CDR3 is 16 amino acids. Per germline, CDR1 KGHSH and CDR2 LQKENI.

The V gene is TRBV7-6, the J gene TRBJ2-1; 7 bases agree with TRBD1. This CDR3 comprises 16 residues. Germline CDR1 SGHVS, CDR2 FNYEAQ. J lost 3 bases, V lost 5 bases, and 10 bases had no gene match. CDR3 residues: CASSLYSRDSYNEQFF. The CDR3 DNA sequence: TGTGCCAGCAGCCTCTACTCCCGGGACAGCTACAATGAGCAGTTCTTC.

This rearrangement joins TRBV7-3 to TRBJ2-3; D unresolved. Germline values: CDR1 SGHTA, CDR2 FQGTGA. V lost 0 bases and J 4 bases, leaving 8 bases between the germline ends. The CDR3 is made up of 14 amino acids. The DNA for the CDR3 is TGTGCCAGCAGCTTAACACTCCAGGCAGATACGCAGTATTTT. Protein product: CASSLTLQADTQYF.

Turning to this clone: Other DNA sequences in the sample encode the same CDR3. The CDR3 here is CASSRGQGDTEAFF. Written as DNA, the CDR3 is TGTGCCAGCAGCCGCGGACAGGGGGACACTGAAGCTTTCTTT. The rearrangement uses TRBV5-4 and TRBJ1-1; 10 nucleotides align to TRBD1. The CDR3 runs to 14 residues. The germline CDR1 and CDR2 sequences are SGHNT and YYREEE (reference sequence). Trimming took 4 bases from V and 3 from J; bases not matched to a gene: 3.

The chain has TRBV5-4 and TRBJ2-1; weak D call: TRBD2 (6 bases). This CDR3 is 14 amino acids long. From germline, CDR1 is SGHNT and CDR2 YYREEE (reference sequence). Trimming shortened V by 3 bases and J by 4 bases, and 11 bases separated the two germline ends. The CDR3 loop reads CASSSHGTYNEQFF. The DNA for the CDR3 is TGTGCCAGCAGCTCACACGGGACTTACAATGAGCAGTTCTTC.

The chain uses TRBV4-1 and TRBJ1-4; 9 bases are a match to TRBD1. CDR3 size: 16 residues. Germline CDR1 and CDR2: MGHRA and YSYEKL. J gave up 8 bases and V 1 base, and 8 bases lay outside the gene matches. CDR3 in DNA: TGCGCCAGCAGCCAAGGTTTACAGGGGGCGGGAGAAAAACTGTTTTTT. Translating gives CASSQGLQGAGEKLFF.

The chain recombines TRBV11-3 with TRBJ1-1; 12 nucleotides agree with TRBD1. CDR1 is SGHNT and CDR2 is YENEEA in the germline V gene. The CDR3 covers 18 residues. V lost 5 bases and J lost 4; bases outside the gene matches: 14. CDR3 nucleotide sequence: TGTGCCAGCAGCCTCAAACCTCCGGGACAGGGGGCACGCACTGAAGCTTTCTTT. This codes for CASSLKPPGQGARTEAFF.

V usage is TRBV5-1 and J usage is TRBJ2-5; D might be TRBD1 (6 bases). V was trimmed by 0 bases and J by 0 bases, leaving 9 bases between them. The V gene's germline CDR1 is SGHRS and CDR2 YFSETQ. This CDR3 is built from 15 residues. The DNA for the CDR3 is TGCGCCAGCAGCTTGGGGGACACGTACCAAGAGACCCAGTACTTC. Its protein is CASSLGDTYQETQYF.

This chain connects TRBV9 to TRBJ1-1; TRBD1 aligns across 7 bases. Per germline, CDR1 SGDLS and CDR2 YYNGEE. This CDR3 has 14 amino acids. J lost 7 bases, V lost 2 bases, and 8 bases had no gene match. CDR3 residues: CASSVTGTAIEAFF. Written as DNA, the CDR3 is TGTGCCAGCAGCGTTACCGGGACAGCGATTGAAGCTTTCTTT.

The gene calls are TRBV7-3 and TRBJ2-2; D is unresolved. CDR3 length: 18 residues. Germline-derived CDR1 and CDR2 are SGHTA and FQGTGA. Trimming left V 1 base short and J 6 bases short, with 21 bases between. CDR3 nucleotide sequence: TGTGCCAGCAGCTTAATCCGGCCCGCAGGTTATATTGCCGGGGAGCTGTTTTTT. It specifies CASSLIRPAGYIAGELFF.

The genes are TRBV29-1 and TRBJ2-7; 8 bases map to TRBD1. V lost 5 bases to trimming and J lost 5 bases; unmatched junction nucleotides: 8. The CDR3 has 13 amino acids. CDR1 SQVTM and CDR2 ANQGSEA come from the germline V gene. The CDR3: CSVRGRGRDEQYF. The CDR3 nucleotides read TGCAGCGTTCGGGGCAGGGGGCGGGACGAGCAGTACTTC.

The chain uses TRBV29-1 and TRBJ1-2; 9 bases map to TRBD1. Germline V gene sequence: CDR1 SQVTM, CDR2 ANQGSEA. Trimming cost V 7 bases and J 3 bases; bases outside gene matches: 3. The CDR3 runs to 12 residues. The CDR3 loop reads CSGGTGYYGYTF. CDR3 sequence (DNA): TGCAGCGGGGGGACAGGGTACTATGGCTACACCTTC.

The chain links TRBV5-1 to TRBJ2-1; 12 bases align to TRBD1. CDR3 size: 15 residues. CDR1 is SGHRS, CDR2 YFSETQ, per germline. V gave up 2 bases and J gave up 7 bases; unmatched junction bases: 4. Here the CDR3 reads CASSLGTGGSNEQFF. The CDR3 nucleotides read TGCGCCAGCAGCTTAGGGACAGGGGGCTCGAATGAGCAGTTCTTC.